A selection of T cell receptor beta chains follows, all from one sample in a study of sequential checkpoint blockade in melanoma. TCRdb's copy holds only in-frame clones and misses some; the assay was immunoSEQ multiplex PCR. The sample shows a few thousand clones, around 17% of them seen only once. Sequences were derived from tumor tissue (inferred from file names), sampled from a patient given nivolumab and ipilimumab in sequence. These receptors originate from a human donor with melanoma. CDR3s include the opening cysteine and the closing phenylalanine or tryptophan. A D gene is named only where the DNA matches it firmly. Size values are once, few and many counts, or a class for expanded clones, and some rows have none.

TRBD1 medium-sized TRBJ2-7 TRBV6-7 CASGQGYEQYF TGTGCCAGCGGACAGGGCTACGAGCAGTACTTC
- - TRBJ2-3 TRBV9 CASSPPYTDTQYF TGTGCCAGCAGTCCCCCCTACACAGATACGCAGTATTTT
TRBD1 medium-sized TRBJ1-4 TRBV11-3 CASAIAGQGEKLFF TGTGCCAGCGCAATCGCGGGACAGGGTGAAAAACTGTTTTTT
- - TRBJ2-2 TRBV19 CASLAGAATGELFF TGTGCCAGTCTCGCAGGGGCGGCCACCGGGGAGCTGTTTTTT
TRBD1 - TRBJ1-5 TRBV19 CASSLSGQGNQPQHF TGTGCCAGTAGCCTATCCGGACAGGGCAATCAGCCCCAGCATTTT
- - TRBJ2-6 TRBV28 CASGKSGANVLTF TGTGCCAGCGGGAAATCTGGGGCCAACGTCCTGACTTTC
- - TRBJ2-7 TRBV9 CASSPPAGLYEQYF TGTGCCAGCAGCCCCCCTGCGGGTCTCTACGAGCAGTACTTC
TRBD1 - TRBJ1-6 TRBV6-8 CASSLRGGRSRGTPLHF TGTGCCAGCAGTTTAAGGGGGGGACGCAGCAGGGGGACACCCCTCCACTTT
TRBD2 - TRBJ2-4 TRBV6-8 CASSRLAGGNIQYF TGTGCCAGCAGCCGACTAGCGGGGGGGAACATTCAGTACTTC
- once TRBJ1-2 TRBV19 CATSGDRNYGYTF TGTGCCACCTCGGGAGACAGGAACTATGGCTACACCTTC
TRBD2 few TRBJ2-1 TRBV11-3 CASSPYGGGIKNEQFF TGTGCCAGCAGCCCTTACGGGGGGGGAATTAAAAATGAGCAGTTCTTC
TRBD2 large TRBJ2-3 TRBV9 CASSVGLAGAADTQYF TGTGCCAGCAGCGTAGGTCTAGCGGGGGCAGCAGATACGCAGTATTTT
- - TRBJ2-3 TRBV11-3 CASSQAMTVPPQYF TGTGCCAGCAGCCAAGCGATGACAGTTCCTCCGCAGTATTTT
TRBD2 medium-sized TRBJ2-1 TRBV11-3 CASSASGGDNEQFF TGTGCCAGCAGCGCCTCGGGGGGAGACAATGAGCAGTTCTTC
- few TRBJ2-7 TRBV9 CASSAEDGRYEQYF TGTGCCAGCAGCGCGGAGGACGGAAGATACGAGCAGTACTTC
- few TRBJ2-5 TRBV15 CATSRDRGRQETQYF TGTGCCACCAGCAGAGATCGGGGGAGGCAAGAGACCCAGTACTTC
TRBD2 many TRBJ2-1 TRBV11-3 CASSTGGTSAPPVLF TGTGCCAGCAGCACGGGAGGGACTAGCGCCCCACCAGTACTCTTC
- - TRBJ2-5 TRBV6-8 CASSYSKRETQYF TGTGCCAGCAGTTATTCGAAGAGGGAGACCCAGTACTTC